The clone carrying this T cell receptor (beta chain) was found once. TCRdb's copy holds only in-frame clones and misses some; the assay was immunoSEQ multiplex PCR. The top ten clones hold approximately 1.5% of a sample with roughly 380,000 clones, roughly 90% of them seen once. The data were obtained in a study of blood T cell repertoires in COVID-19. The wider study: The study drew acute and convalescent COVID-19 samples from the United States, Italy and Spain. PBMCs, B-cell-depleted T cells, or T cells provided the cDNA or gDNA that made up the material.

The CDR3 totals 22 residues. V usage is TRBV21-1 and J usage is TRBJ2-7; whether TRBD1, the table's D call, matches the DNA was not checked. TRBV21-1 is marked as a pseudogene. The sequence was obtained from a woman aged 40 to 50 with COVID-19, enrolled during active disease. Sample: peripheral blood. In nucleotides, the CDR3 is TGTGCCAGCAGCAAACCTAAAATACAACCCCCCACCCCGGGACAGGGTCGATGGGAGCAGTACTTC. This translates into CASSKPKIQPPTPGQGRWEQYF.